These 10 T cell receptor beta chains were sequenced from one sample in a study of identifying expanded T cells in peripheral blood. Only in-frame clones appear in the TCRdb table, and some are missing; sequencing was by immunoSEQ multiplex PCR. The table lists tens of thousands of clones, approximately 86% of them singletons. Sequenced input: blood. The receptors were gathered from a person aged 18 to 75 in good health.

The V call is TRBV6-5, the J call TRBJ1-1; D remains ambiguous. The CDR3 covers 15 residues. The germline V gene encodes CDR1 MNHEY and CDR2 SVGAGI. Trimming removed 0 bases at V and 5 bases at J, with 13 bases between. CDR3 region: CASSYSRTAGTEAFF. The CDR3 nucleotides are TGTGCCAGCAGTTACTCGAGAACTGCGGGGACTGAAGCTTTCTTT.

The CDR3 DNA reads TGCAGCGCAAGGACAGGGGAGACCCAGTACTTC. The encoded protein is CSARTGETQYF. The chain joins TRBV29-1 to TRBJ2-5; 8 positions agree with TRBD1. The V segment lost 7 bases and the J segment 5 bases; nucleotides outside the gene matches: 3. This CDR3 is built from 11 residues. CDR1 and CDR2 (germline): SQVTM, ANQGSEA. The full variable domain, its missing parts supplied by reference TRBV29-1 and TRBJ2-5, is SAVISQKPSRDICQRGTSLTIQCQVDSQVTMMFWYRQQPGQSLTLIATANQGSEATYESGFVIDKFPISRPNLTFSTLTVSNMSPEDSSIYLCSARTGETQYFGPGTRLLVL.

The rearrangement uses TRBV9 and TRBJ2-7; D is ambiguous. Germline CDR1 reads SGDLS; CDR2 reads YYNGEE. The CDR3 has 13 residues. V gave up 1 base and J gave up 0 bases, with 5 bases separating them. CDR3 DNA sequence: TGTGCCAGCAGCGTATCCGTCTCCTACGAGCAGTACTTC. Translation gives CASSVSVSYEQYF. Filled out from reference TRBV9 and TRBJ2-7, the complete variable domain reads DSGVTQTPKHLITATGQRVTLRCSPRSGDLSVYWYQQSLDQGLQFLIQYYNGEERAKGNILERFSAQQFPDLHSELNLSSLELGDSALYFCASSVSVSYEQYFGPGTRLTVT.

This chain connects TRBV4-3 to TRBJ1-4, with TRBD1 as a possible D gene (6 bases). The germline CDR1 and CDR2 sequences are LGHNA and YSLEER. V shed 4 bases and J shed 7 bases, with 16 bases lying between them. The CDR3 has 15 amino acids. CDR3 nucleotides: TGCGCCAGCAGCCCCCAGACAGGTTTCATTGAAAAACTGTTTTTT. It is translated as CASSPQTGFIEKLFF.

In DNA form, the CDR3 reads TGTGCCAGTAGTATCAACGGGAATTACCAAGAGACCCAGTACTTC. Translation gives CASSINGNYQETQYF. The chain links TRBV19 to TRBJ2-5; possibly TRBD2 for D (5 bases). Trimming stripped 3 bases from V and 0 bases from J, with 11 bases between. Germline CDR1 and CDR2: LNHDA and SQIVND (reference sequence). This CDR3 has 15 amino acids.

The chain joins TRBV18 to TRBJ2-3; no definite D call. Trimming removed 0 bases from V and 2 bases from J, with 6 bases in between. The CDR3 has 14 amino acids. The germline V gene has CDR1 KGHSH and CDR2 LQKENI. CDR3 sequence reads: CASSPPSTTDTQYF. CDR3 DNA: TGTGCCAGCTCACCACCGTCTACCACAGATACGCAGTATTTT.

V and J are TRBV10-3 and TRBJ2-1; TRBD1 matches 9 bases. This CDR3 is built from 14 residues. The germline gives CDR1 ENHRY, CDR2 SYGVKD. Trimming cost V 4 bases and J 8 bases; bases outside gene matches: 6. CDR3 region: CAISGDRVGYEQFF. As DNA, the CDR3 is TGTGCCATCAGTGGGGACAGGGTGGGCTATGAGCAGTTCTTC.

The J gene is TRBJ2-7, the V gene TRBV27, with TRBD1 matching 7 bases. Losses at the gene ends were 6 bases for V and 2 bases for J; bases not matched to a gene: 10. This CDR3 has 15 amino acids. Germline values: CDR1 MNHEY, CDR2 SMNVEV (reference sequence). This CDR3 is CASSRQGAGPYEQYF. The CDR3, as DNA: TGTGCCAGCAGCCGACAGGGCGCTGGTCCCTACGAGCAGTACTTC.

For the CDR3, the DNA is TGTGCCAGCAGCGCCACCGGACAGGGGGAGGCAGATACGCAGTATTTT. Its protein is CASSATGQGEADTQYF. The chain uses TRBV9 and TRBJ2-3, with 10 bases lining up with TRBD1. The trim removed 3 bases at V and 4 bases at J, leaving 8 bases unmatched. Germline V gene lookup returns CDR1 SGDLS and CDR2 YYNGEE. This CDR3 is built from 16 residues.

The chain has TRBV18 and TRBJ2-2; 14 nucleotides match TRBD2. This CDR3 has 19 residues. The ends lost 6 bases at V and 4 bases at J; junction bases unmatched: 13. Germline V gene data show CDR1 as KGHSH and CDR2 as LQKENI. The CDR3 region is CASSPVLGTSGGPTGELFF. The CDR3 coding sequence is TGTGCCAGCTCCCCAGTCCTCGGGACTAGCGGGGGACCCACCGGGGAGCTGTTTTTT.